The rows below give T cell receptor beta chains drawn from one sample of a study of tumor-infiltrating lymphocytes in primary liver carcinoma. TCRdb fed the multiplex PCR reads into MiXCR, producing one record per CDR3 protein. The data show around 330,000 distinct CDR3 sequences, 50% to 60% seen once. The sequenced material came from peripheral blood. The receptor source for this set is a woman aged 25-40 years with primary liver carcinoma and hepatitis B virus infection. The CDR3 runs from the conserved cysteine through the conserved F or W. A D gene is named only where the DNA matches it firmly. For some rows the clone size is stated as once, few or many, or as a class when expanded; others skip it.

>TRBV13|-|TRBJ2-7|-
CASSLGALLSYEQYF
TGTGCCAGCAGCCTCGGAGCGCTTCTGTCCTACGAGCAGTACTTC
>TRBV18|TRBD1|TRBJ2-7|-
CASSPGQGIGEQYF
TGTGCCAGCTCACCGGGACAGGGGATTGGCGAGCAGTACTTC
>TRBV6-1|-|TRBJ2-3|few
CASRTGPSTDTQYF
TGTGCCAGCAGAACAGGGCCTAGCACAGATACGCAGTATTTT
>TRBV12-3/TRBV12-4|-|TRBJ2-1|-
CANSSWARTYNEQFF
TGTGCCAACAGTTCCTGGGCCCGCACCTACAATGAGCAGTTCTTC
>TRBV12-3/TRBV12-4|TRBD1|TRBJ2-7|few
CASSAGTGSYEQYF
TGTGCCAGCAGTGCCGGGACAGGGTCCTACGAGCAGTACTTC
>TRBV11-1|-|TRBJ2-1|-
CASSLRVKYNEQFF
TGTGCCAGCAGCTTAAGGGTCAAGTACAATGAGCAGTTCTTC
>TRBV11-2|-|TRBJ1-1|many
CASSLVAGASTEAFF
TGTGCCAGCAGCTTAGTGGCTGGGGCAAGCACTGAAGCTTTCTTT
>TRBV10-3|TRBD1|TRBJ2-2|few
CAISGDRITGELFF
TGTGCCATCAGTGGGGACAGGATCACCGGGGAGCTGTTTTTT
>TRBV7-9|-|TRBJ1-5|-
CVSSPDGNQPQHF
TGTGTCAGCAGCCCCGACGGCAATCAACCCCAGCATTTT
>TRBV28|-|TRBJ2-7|-
CVSSFSRRRTVEQYF
TGTGTCAGCAGTTTCTCTAGGAGACGGACAGTCGAGCAGTACTTC
>TRBV11-1|TRBD2|TRBJ2-1|-
CASSSPSTSGSRNEQFF
TGTGCCAGCAGCTCCCCCTCGACTAGCGGGAGTCGAAATGAGCAGTTCTTC
>TRBV4-1|TRBD2|TRBJ2-5|-
CASSPPSIAGGPSRETQYF
TGCGCCAGCAGCCCCCCATCGATAGCGGGAGGGCCGTCTAGAGAGACCCAGTACTTC
>TRBV6-1|-|TRBJ1-3|few
CASRGPTSSGNTIYF
TGTGCCAGCAGAGGCCCCACAAGCTCTGGAAACACCATATATTTT
>TRBV2|TRBD2|TRBJ2-1|-
CASSKREVYNEQFF
TGTGCCAGCAGTAAGCGGGAGGTCTACAATGAGCAGTTCTTC
>TRBV12-3/TRBV12-4|-|TRBJ2-1|-
CASSPRGYGNGQFF
TGTGCCAGCAGCCCACGGGGGTACGGGAATGGGCAGTTCTTC
>TRBV29-1|TRBD1|TRBJ1-2|-
CSADEDRGPGYTF
TGCAGCGCAGACGAGGACAGGGGGCCGGGCTACACCTTC
>TRBV12-3/TRBV12-4|-|TRBJ2-5|-
CASSFLRGRWETQYF
TGTGCCAGTAGTTTTCTTCGGGGGCGATGGGAGACCCAGTACTTC
>TRBV6-1|TRBD1|TRBJ2-1|many
CASITTGGHHEQFF
TGTGCCAGCATCACGACAGGGGGGCACCATGAGCAGTTCTTC
>TRBV6-1|-|TRBJ1-1|-
CASSELGGVVNTEAFF
TGTGCCAGCAGTGAATTGGGGGGGGTTGTGAACACTGAAGCTTTCTTT
>TRBV12-3/TRBV12-4|-|TRBJ1-1|few
CAGSLSGMNTEAFF
TGTGCCGGCAGTTTGTCCGGAATGAACACTGAAGCCTTCTTT
>TRBV11-2|-|TRBJ1-4|-
CSSTKQDRGRTNEKLFF
TGCTCCAGCACTAAACAGGACCGGGGAAGAACTAATGAAAAACTGTTTTTT
>TRBV6-2/TRBV6-3|-|TRBJ1-1|few
CASRYGQPNTEAFF
TGTGCCAGCAGGTACGGACAGCCGAACACTGAAGCTTTCTTT
>TRBV7-9|TRBD2|TRBJ2-5|-
CASSPGDYGSQYF
TGTGCCAGCAGCCCCGGGGACTATGGGTCCCAGTACTTC
>TRBV7-9|TRBD2|TRBJ2-1|-
CASSLPLAGSGEQFF
TGTGCCAGCAGCTTACCCCTAGCGGGATCGGGTGAGCAGTTCTTC
>TRBV11-2|-|TRBJ2-1|once
CASSLIWERYNEQIF
TGTGCCAGCAGCTTAATCTGGGAGCGGTACAATGAGCAGATCTTC
>TRBV29-1|TRBD1|TRBJ2-7|many
CSVEDAWTGEREQYF
TGCAGCGTTGAAGATGCTTGGACAGGGGAACGCGAGCAGTACTTC
>TRBV29-1|-|TRBJ1-3|-
CSVEDMTLYSGNTIYF
TGCAGCGTTGAAGATATGACTCTTTACTCTGGAAACACCATATATTTT
>TRBV28|-|TRBJ1-5|-
CASSATGSGHRPQHF
TGTGCCAGCAGCGCTACAGGGAGTGGGCATCGGCCCCAGCATTTT
>TRBV7-9|-|TRBJ2-1|few
CASSVSVGGGRHSEQFF
TGTGCCAGCAGCGTTAGCGTAGGGGGGGGCCGTCATTCCGAGCAGTTCTTC
>TRBV14|-|TRBJ2-5|-
CASSRNRGTCQETQYF
TGTGCCAGCAGCCGAAATCGGGGGACGTGCCAAGAGACCCAGTACTTC
>TRBV6-2/TRBV6-3|-|TRBJ2-3|many
CASILRGTDTQYF
TGTGCCAGCATTCTCCGGGGGACAGATACGCAGTATTTT
>TRBV4-1|-|TRBJ2-7|-
CASSQANGDEQYF
TGCGCCAGCAGCCAAGCGAACGGGGACGAGCAGTACTTC
>TRBV28|-|TRBJ2-2|few
CASSSTGLNGELFF
TGTGCCAGCAGTTCAACAGGGTTAAACGGGGAGCTGTTTTTT
>TRBV10-2|-|TRBJ2-7|-
CASSESARVEQYF
TGCGCCAGCAGTGAGTCGGCAAGGGTCGAGCAGTACTTC
>TRBV6-5|-|TRBJ1-5|many
CASSSAQGSNQPQHF
TGTGCCAGCAGTTCCGCGCAGGGTAGCAATCAGCCCCAGCATTTT
>TRBV7-8|TRBD1|TRBJ2-7|-
CASNPTDRGLYEQYF
TGTGCCAGCAACCCCACGGACAGGGGGCTCTACGAGCAGTATTTC
>TRBV12-3/TRBV12-4|-|TRBJ2-7|-
CASSFGAPHSYEQYF
TGTGCCAGCAGTTTCGGGGCCCCCCACTCCTACGAGCAGTACTTC
>TRBV28|-|TRBJ2-4|-
CASRGGGRSIQYF
TGTGCCAGCAGGGGAGGAGGACGAAGCATTCAGTACTTC
>TRBV4-3|-|TRBJ2-1|-
CASGQDIRRNNEQFF
TGCGCCAGCGGCCAAGATATACGCCGAAACAATGAGCAGTTCTTC
>TRBV6-5|TRBD1|TRBJ1-2|once
CASSPTGTEGYGYAF
TGTGCCAGCAGCCCGACCGGGACAGAGGGCTATGGCTACGCCTTC
>TRBV11-2|TRBD2|TRBJ2-1|-
CASSTSPTGGYNEQFF
TGTGCCAGTAGCACCTCTCCAACGGGAGGATACAATGAGCAGTTCTTC
>TRBV11-2|-|TRBJ2-5|-
CATPAEPPKTQYF
TGTGCCACCCCAGCAGAACCCCCGAAGACCCAGTACTTC
>TRBV11-3|-|TRBJ2-7|-
CASSYGAREEQYF
TGTGCCAGTAGCTACGGGGCTAGGGAGGAGCAGTACTTC
>TRBV24-1|TRBD1|TRBJ1-2|-
CATSDPGQVLFDYGYTF
TGTGCCACCAGTGACCCAGGACAGGTCCTTTTTGACTATGGCTACACCTTC
>TRBV10-2|-|TRBJ2-7|-
CASHNMGEQYF
TGCGCCAGCCATAATATGGGGGAGCAGTACTTC
>TRBV7-8|-|TRBJ2-1|few
CASSFGEQFF
TGTGCCAGCAGCTTTGGTGAGCAGTTCTTC
>TRBV7-2|TRBD2|TRBJ2-2|-
CATKLAAPTGELFF
TGTGCCACCAAACTAGCGGCGCCCACCGGGGAGCTGTTTTTT
>TRBV6-2/TRBV6-3|TRBD1|TRBJ1-4|-
CASSYGQVKNENLFF
TGTGCCAGCAGTTACGGACAGGTGAAGAACGAAAACCTGTTTTTT
>TRBV7-8|-|TRBJ1-5|few
CASSFSGTSNQPQHF
TGTGCCAGCAGCTTCTCCGGGACAAGCAATCAGCCCCAGCATTTT
>TRBV11-2|-|TRBJ2-7|-
CARSPRTNLPYEQYF
TGTGCTAGGAGCCCCAGGACCAACCTCCCCTACGAGCAGTACTTC
>TRBV12-3/TRBV12-4|-|TRBJ2-7|-
CASSFGGGYTYEQYF
TGTGCCAGCAGTTTTGGTGGTGGTTACACCTACGAGCAGTACTTC
>TRBV4-1|TRBD2|TRBJ2-1|-
CASCQRWTFGSSGRRGNEQFF
TGCGCCAGCTGCCAACGGTGGACCTTCGGGTCTAGCGGGAGGCGGGGGAATGAGCAGTTCTTC
>TRBV5-6|-|TRBJ2-7|-
CASSNGQNEQYF
TGTGCCAGCAGCAATGGACAGAACGAGCAGTACTTC
>TRBV30|TRBD2|TRBJ2-1|-
CACRIAGGSNEQFF
TGTGCCTGTAGAATAGCGGGAGGAAGCAATGAGCAGTTCTTC
>TRBV4-2|TRBD1|TRBJ2-7|-
CASSAGTAPYEQYF
TGTGCCAGCAGTGCAGGGACAGCTCCCTACGAGCAGTACTTC
>TRBV6-2/TRBV6-3|-|TRBJ2-7|few
CASSFGLAAYEQYF
TGTGCCAGCAGTTTTGGGCTAGCCGCGTACGAGCAGTACTTC
>TRBV12-5|-|TRBJ2-2|many
CASGLPGLANTGELFF
TGTGCTAGTGGTTTGCCGGGTCTCGCGAACACCGGGGAGCTGTTTTTT